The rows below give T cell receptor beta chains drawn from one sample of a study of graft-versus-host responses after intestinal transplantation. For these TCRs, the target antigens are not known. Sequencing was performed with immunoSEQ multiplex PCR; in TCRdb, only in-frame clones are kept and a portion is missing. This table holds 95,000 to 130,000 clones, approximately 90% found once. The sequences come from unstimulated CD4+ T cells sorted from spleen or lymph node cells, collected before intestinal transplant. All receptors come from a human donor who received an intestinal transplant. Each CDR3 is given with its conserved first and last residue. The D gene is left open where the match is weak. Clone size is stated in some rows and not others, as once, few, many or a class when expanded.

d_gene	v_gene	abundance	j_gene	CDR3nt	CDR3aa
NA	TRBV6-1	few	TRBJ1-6	TGTGCCCTCAGCGGCAGGCTCAGCCATTCACCCCTCCACTTT	CALSGRLSHSPLHF
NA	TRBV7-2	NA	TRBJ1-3	TGTGCCAGCAGCTTGTCACAGCAAGCTGGAAACACCATATATTTT	CASSLSQQAGNTIYF
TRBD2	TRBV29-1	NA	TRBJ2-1	TGCAGCGTTGGCGGGAGGGCTCTTTATGAGCAGTTCTTC	CSVGGRALYEQFF
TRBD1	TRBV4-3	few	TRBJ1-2	TGCGCCAGCAGCCAAGATCCAGGGGGCGACTATGGCTACACCTTC	CASSQDPGGDYGYTF
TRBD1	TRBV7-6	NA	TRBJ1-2	TGTGCCAGCAGCTTAGTGCCGGACAGGGAGAGTGGCTACACCTTC	CASSLVPDRESGYTF
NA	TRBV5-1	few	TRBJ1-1	TGCGCCAGCAGCTTGAAGCAGAACACTGAAGCTTTCTTT	CASSLKQNTEAFF
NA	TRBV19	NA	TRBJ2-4	TGTGCCAGTAGTGTCGATGTGGGCAATTTAGCCAAAAACATTCAGTACTTC	CASSVDVGNLAKNIQYF
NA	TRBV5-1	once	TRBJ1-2	TGCGCCAGCAGCCCCCGGGACACGGACTATGGCTACACCTTC	CASSPRDTDYGYTF
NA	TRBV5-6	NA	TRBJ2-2	TGTGCCAGCAGCTTTGGCAGGGCCGGGGAGCTGTTTTTT	CASSFGRAGELFF
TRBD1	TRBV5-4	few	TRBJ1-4	TGTGCCAGCAGCAGGGACAGGGCGAATGAAAAACTGTTTTTT	CASSRDRANEKLFF
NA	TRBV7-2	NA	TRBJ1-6	TGTGCCAGCAGCTCTCGAGGTCTTCGAGGTGGACCCCTCCACTTT	CASSSRGLRGGPLHF